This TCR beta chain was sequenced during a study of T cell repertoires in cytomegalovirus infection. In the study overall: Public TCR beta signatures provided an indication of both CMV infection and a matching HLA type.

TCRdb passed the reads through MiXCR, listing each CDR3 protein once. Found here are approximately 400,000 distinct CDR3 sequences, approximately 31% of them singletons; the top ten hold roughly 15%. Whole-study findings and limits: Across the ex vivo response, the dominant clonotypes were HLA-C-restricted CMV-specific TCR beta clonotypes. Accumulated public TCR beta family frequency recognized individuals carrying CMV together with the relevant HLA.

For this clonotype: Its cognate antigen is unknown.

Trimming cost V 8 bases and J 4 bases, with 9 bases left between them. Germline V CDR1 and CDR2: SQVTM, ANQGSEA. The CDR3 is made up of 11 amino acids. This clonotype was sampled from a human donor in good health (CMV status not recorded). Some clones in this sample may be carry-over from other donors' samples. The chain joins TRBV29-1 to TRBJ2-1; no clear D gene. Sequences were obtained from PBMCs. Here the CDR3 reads CSFQQYNEQFF. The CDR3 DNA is TGCAGCTTCCAGCAGTACAATGAGCAGTTCTTC.